A few counts support the clone carrying this T cell receptor (beta chain). Its specificity is not known. Researchers amplified the TCR beta CDR3 regions from RNA transcripts. A first-round RT-PCR of the TCR CDR3 used the HTBI primer set. TCRdb reprocessed the multiplex PCR reads via MiXCR and lists one record per CDR3 protein. The table includes hundreds of thousands of distinct CDR3 sequences, about a fifth detected once. The CDR3 runs to 13 residues. CDR1 and CDR2 (germline): SNHLY, FYNNEI. V was trimmed by 6 bases and J by 7 bases, leaving 16 bases between them. The data were taken from a study of T cells in Graves' hyperthyroidism and ophthalmopathy. Study background: It was at initial diagnosis, before any treatment, that peripheral blood was collected. General study points: Most thyroid clonotypes expanded above 0.001 appeared in blood too.

This clonotype originated in a man aged 30 to 39 with Graves' ophthalmopathy. Sequencing used blood. The V call is TRBV2, the J call TRBJ2-7, with D tentatively TRBD1 or TRBD2 (5 bases each). CDR3 nucleotides: TGTGCCAGCAGCCGAGGGACCCCCAGGGAGCAGTACTTC. Protein sequence: CASSRGTPREQYF.